The 6 T cell receptor beta chains below were found in one sample sequenced in a study of siplizumab effects on memory and regulatory T cells. Repertoires were generated with immunoSEQ multiplex PCR, while TCRdb's copy carries only in-frame clones and drops some. The repertoire holds 70,000 to 90,000 clones, with 85% to 90% as singletons. Sequences were obtained from CD4+ T cells sorted from blood. Receptors were obtained from a human donor in good health.

The chain joins TRBV9 to TRBJ1-2; tentative D call: TRBD1 (5 bases). The CDR3 length is 15 residues. V was shortened by 0 bases and J by 6 bases, with 15 bases between the two germline ends. Per germline, CDR1 SGDLS and CDR2 YYNGEE. CDR3 region: CASSVGFGTQNGYTF. The CDR3 region has the DNA TGTGCCAGCAGCGTAGGTTTTGGGACGCAGAATGGCTACACCTTC.

The CDR3 sequence: CASSLRDSPATNEKLFF. CDR3 in DNA: TGTGCCAGTAGCCTCCGGGACAGCCCTGCAACTAATGAAAAACTGTTTTTT. The chain couples TRBV19 to TRBJ1-4; TRBD1 matches 7 bases. The CDR3 has 17 residues. Trimming took 6 bases from V and 0 from J; bases not matched to a gene: 10. Per germline, CDR1 LNHDA and CDR2 SQIVND (reference sequence).

The chain has TRBV27 and TRBJ1-1; TRBD1 is a possible D gene (5 bases). Trimming took off 5 bases at V and 3 bases at J, with 10 bases between the two ends. Per the germline V gene, CDR1 is MNHEY and CDR2 is SMNVEV (reference sequence). This CDR3 spans 13 amino acids. The CDR3 DNA sequence: TGTGCCAGCAGTCAGGCAGGGTACACTGAAGCTTTCTTT. Translation: CASSQAGYTEAFF.

The gene calls are TRBV5-6 and TRBJ1-1; TRBD1 might be the D (5 bases). The CDR3 extends over 17 amino acids. Germline V lookup: CDR1 SGHDT, CDR2 YYEEEE. Between the trimmed V and J ends, which lost 1 base and 5 bases, there was a span of 21 bases. The CDR3 DNA sequence: TGTGCCAGCAGCTTGTTGTCGGTTGCCTGGGGGTTGACTGAAGCTTTCTTT. Amino acid sequence: CASSLLSVAWGLTEAFF.

This sequence joins TRBV7-2 and TRBJ2-1, with D tentatively TRBD2 (5 bases). The V gene's germline CDR1 is SGHTA and CDR2 FQGNSA. CDR3 length: 15 amino acids. Trimming removed 5 bases at V and 3 bases at J, with 14 bases between. The CDR3 loop reads CASSVTRDIYNEQFF. CDR3 bases: TGTGCCAGCAGCGTAACCCGGGATATCTACAATGAGCAGTTCTTC.

CDR3 amino acids: CASSAPTGEQYF. The CDR3, as DNA: TGCGCCAGCAGTGCCCCCACCGGCGAGCAGTACTTC. The V gene is TRBV10-1, the J gene TRBJ2-7; D is ambiguous. Germline V gene sequence: CDR1 WNHNN, CDR2 SYGVQD (reference sequence). V gave up 4 bases and J gave up 6 bases, with 10 bases separating them. This CDR3 is built from 12 residues.